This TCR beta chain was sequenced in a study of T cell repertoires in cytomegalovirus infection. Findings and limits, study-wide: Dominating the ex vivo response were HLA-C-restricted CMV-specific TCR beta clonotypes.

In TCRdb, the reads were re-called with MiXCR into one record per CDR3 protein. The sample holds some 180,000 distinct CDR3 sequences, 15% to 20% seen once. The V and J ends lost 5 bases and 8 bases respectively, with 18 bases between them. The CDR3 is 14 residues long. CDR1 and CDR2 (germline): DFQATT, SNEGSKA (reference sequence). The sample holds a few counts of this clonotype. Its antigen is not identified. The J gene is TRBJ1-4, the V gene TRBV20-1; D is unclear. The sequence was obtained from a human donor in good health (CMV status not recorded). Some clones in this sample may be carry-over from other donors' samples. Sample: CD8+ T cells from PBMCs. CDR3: CSAFARNHIEKLFF. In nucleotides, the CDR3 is TGCAGTGCTTTTGCCAGGAACCATATCGAAAAACTGTTTTTT.